These 31 T cell receptor beta chains came from one sample sequenced in a study of T cell repertoires in cytomegalovirus infection (dated by TCRdb to between 2017 and 2020). Their antigens remain unidentified. Instrument used: Illumina HiSeq 1500. TCRdb trimmed the raw reads at Q25, called clones with MiXCR and kept productive beta chains. Identical CDR3 protein sequences are pooled into one entry, listed with their most common genes and DNA. This sample lists 830,000 or so distinct CDR3 sequences; about 31% were detected once. The ten largest clones add up to around an eighth of the sample. The sample's treatment or condition label, decoded: in vitro stimulation with specific CMV peptide epitopes to enrich CMV-specific T cells. Sequenced material: cultured CD8+ T cells from PBMCs, taken from culture after CMV antigen stimulation. The receptor source for this set is a human donor in good health (CMV status not recorded). Some clones in this sample may be carry-over from other donors' samples.

Concerning this clonotype itself: This may stem from a read error, because a much larger clone lies one nucleotide away. The V gene is TRBV11-2, the J gene TRBJ2-2; D may correspond to TRBD1 or TRBD2 (5 bases each). Trimming left V 5 bases short and J 5 bases short, with 18 bases between. Germline CDR1 SGHAT, CDR2 FQNNGV. CDR3 length: 16 residues. CDR3 sequence reads: CASSLNRRRWTGELFF. CDR3 DNA sequence: TGTGCCAGCAGCCTAAACAGGAGGCGGTGGACCGGGGAGCTGTTTTTT.

This clonotype showed up just a few times. The chain carries TRBV20-1 and TRBJ1-2; TRBD1 matches at 8 bases. The CDR3 is 12 residues long. Germline CDR1 reads DFQATT; CDR2 reads SNEGSKA (reference sequence). With V trimmed by 5 bases and J by 6 bases, 5 bases remained unmatched. The CDR3 is CSAGGQANGYTF. The CDR3 DNA reads TGCAGTGCTGGGGGACAGGCGAATGGCTACACCTTC.

This clonotype was picked up a small number of times. J is TRBJ1-2 and V is TRBV6-6; 7 positions match TRBD1. After removal of 8 bases from V and 8 bases from J, the junction contained 5 bases not matched to a gene. The CDR3 has 11 amino acids. CDR1 and CDR2 (germline): MNHNY, SVGAGI (reference sequence). CDR3 sequence: CASGRGGGYTF. CDR3 in DNA: TGTGCCAGCGGTAGAGGGGGCGGCTACACCTTC.

This clonotype was detected a few times. V and J are TRBV6-1 and TRBJ2-3; D may be TRBD1 (6 bases). The germline V gene has CDR1 MNHNS and CDR2 SASEGT. CDR3 size: 16 residues. V dropped 2 bases and J dropped 2 bases, with 14 bases sitting between them. The CDR3 loop reads CASSERLRGFTDTQYF. The CDR3 DNA follows: TGTGCCAGCAGTGAAAGGCTAAGGGGGTTCACAGATACGCAGTATTTT.

This clonotype came up many times. The chain employs TRBV7-2 and TRBJ2-3, with D uncertain. Germline V lookup: CDR1 SGHTA, CDR2 FQGNSA. The CDR3 is 14 residues long. The V and J ends lost 2 bases and 2 bases respectively, with 8 bases between them. CDR3 region: CASSLWGPTDTQYF. CDR3 DNA sequence: TGTGCCAGCAGCTTATGGGGTCCCACAGATACGCAGTATTTT.

The rearrangement links TRBV25-1 to TRBJ2-7; D may match TRBD1 or TRBD2 (5 bases each). The germline CDR1 and CDR2 sequences are MGHDK and SYGVNS. Trimming cost V 5 bases and J 4 bases, with 15 bases left between them. The CDR3 runs to 14 residues. This CDR3 is CASSSFGATYEQYF. The CDR3 bases are TGTGCCAGCAGTTCTTTCGGGGCCACTTACGAGCAGTACTTC.

This chain joins TRBV5-1 and TRBJ1-1, with 7 positions matching TRBD1. The V and J ends lost 4 bases and 7 bases, in that order; junction bases with no gene match: 4. Germline CDR1 and CDR2: SGHRS and YFSETQ. The CDR3 consists of 12 residues. The DNA for the CDR3 is TGCGCCAGCAGCACAGGGGTTAGTGAAGCTTTCTTT. Protein sequence: CASSTGVSEAFF.

A remark on this clonotype: Germline is not matched at one junction end, which may reflect a read error. J is TRBJ2-3 and V is TRBV7-6; 11 nucleotides agree with TRBD2. Germline V gene sequence: CDR1 SGHVS, CDR2 FNYEAQ. The CDR3 is 17 amino acids. The CDR3 DNA reads as TGTGCCAGGAGCTTAACCCTAGCGGGGGGCGGTCCAGATACGCAGTATTTT. Translation gives CARSLTLAGGGPDTQYF.

Ten or more counts support this clonotype. Here the CDR3 reads CASSPRTGLGTGELFF. CDR3 in DNA: TGTGCCAGCAGCCCCCGGACAGGGCTGGGCACCGGGGAGCTGTTTTTT. The chain uses TRBV7-9 and TRBJ2-2; TRBD1 aligns across 8 bases. CDR1 and CDR2 (germline): SEHNR, FQNEAQ (reference sequence). This CDR3 is 16 amino acids long. With V trimmed by 5 bases and J by 4 bases, 9 bases remained unmatched.

This clonotype was recorded many times. The rearrangement uses TRBV7-8 and TRBJ2-1; D could derive from TRBD1 or TRBD2 (5 bases each). CDR1 SGHVS and CDR2 FQNEAQ come from the germline V gene. V gave up 6 bases and J gave up 5 bases, with 14 bases separating them. This CDR3 is built from 14 residues. The CDR3 loop reads CASRLGAVHNEQFF. The CDR3 DNA is TGTGCCAGCAGACTAGGGGCCGTTCACAATGAGCAGTTCTTC.

The V call is TRBV10-3, the J call TRBJ1-2; D not resolved. The CDR3 has 17 residues. V lost 1 base and J 2 bases, leaving 17 bases between the germline ends. The V gene's germline CDR1 is ENHRY and CDR2 SYGVKD. The CDR3 loop is CAISEWVPTATNYGYTF. CDR3 nucleotide sequence: TGTGCCATCAGTGAGTGGGTCCCTACCGCAACAAACTATGGCTACACCTTC.

The sample holds a few counts of this clonotype. This chain connects TRBV11-3 to TRBJ1-5, with a weak D call TRBD1 (5 bases). Looked up from germline, CDR1 is SGHNT and CDR2 is YENEEA. Trimming cost V 5 bases and J 2 bases, with 22 bases left between them. This CDR3 spans 18 amino acids. The CDR3 here is CASSPDMRGAEGNQPQHF. The CDR3 DNA reads as TGTGCCAGCAGCCCAGATATGAGGGGCGCCGAGGGCAATCAGCCCCAGCATTTT.

This clonotype was seen a handful of times. J is TRBJ2-1 and V is TRBV7-6; D gene unclear. Trimming took 5 bases from V and 0 from J, leaving 11 bases between them. Germline V CDR1 and CDR2: SGHVS, FNYEAQ. CDR3 length: 15 amino acids. The CDR3: CASSHGRFSYNEQFF. The DNA of the CDR3 is TGTGCCAGCAGCCATGGACGGTTCTCCTACAATGAGCAGTTCTTC.

A note on this clonotype: A much larger clone differs from this one at a single base, so this may be a read error. The V and J genes are TRBV7-6 and TRBJ2-6; 8 nucleotides match TRBD1. Germline lookup yields CDR1 SGHVS and CDR2 FNYEAQ. The CDR3 runs 18 residues. CDR3 sequence reads: CASSHRTGRITGANILTF. In DNA form, the CDR3 reads TGTGCCAGCAGCCACCGGACAGGGAGAATAACTGGGGCCAACATCCTGACTTTC.

The gene calls are TRBV7-4 and TRBJ2-7; D is tentatively TRBD1 or TRBD2 (5 bases each). The CDR3 has 16 residues. The ends were cut back, 10 bases at V and 0 bases at J, with 22 bases in the middle. CDR1 and CDR2 (germline): SGHVT, SQSDAQ. CDR3: CAIYGTGTGSSYEQYV. CDR3 DNA: TGTGCCATCTACGGAACCGGGACCGGTAGCTCCTACGAGCAGTACGTC.

DNA of the CDR3: TGTGCCAGCAGTGGACAGGAGAAAGGTCAGCCCCAGCATTTT. This translates into CASSGQEKGQPQHF. The V gene is TRBV25-1, the J gene TRBJ1-5; a possible D gene is TRBD1 (6 bases). CDR3 length: 14 amino acids. Trimming removed 4 bases from V and 6 bases from J, with 13 bases in between. Germline-derived CDR1 and CDR2 are MGHDK and SYGVNS.

V gene TRBV6-2 or TRBV6-3 combines with J gene TRBJ2-7; D ambiguous. The CDR3 has 15 amino acids. The V end lost 5 bases, the J end lost 0 bases, and 14 bases lay between the germline ends. Germline V lookup: CDR1 MNHEY, CDR2 SVGEGT. The CDR3 region has the DNA TGTGCCAGCAGTATTGGGTCCTACGGCTCCTACGAGCAGTACGTC. Its protein product is CASSIGSYGSYEQYV.

This rearrangement joins TRBV7-9 to TRBJ2-1; weak D call: TRBD2 (5 bases). CDR3 length equals 17 residues. V was cut by 4 bases and J by 4 bases, with 20 bases left in between. In germline, CDR1 is SEHNR, CDR2 FQNEAQ (reference sequence). CDR3: CASSYRPTGKAYNEQFF. CDR3 nucleotides: TGTGCCAGCAGCTACAGACCTACGGGGAAGGCGTACAATGAGCAGTTCTTC.

This clonotype was detected a few times. This sequence joins TRBV9 and TRBJ1-1; D possibly corresponds to TRBD1 (5 bases). V was shortened by 2 bases and J by 4 bases, with 15 bases between the two germline ends. The CDR3 is made up of 15 amino acids. CDR1 SGDLS and CDR2 YYNGEE come from the germline V gene. The DNA for the CDR3 is TGTGCCAGCAGCGTGGCCGACAGTGTTGGCACTGAAGCTTTCTTT. It translates to CASSVADSVGTEAFF.

This clonotype has at least ten counts. The chain combines TRBV7-8 with TRBJ2-1; no firm D call. This CDR3 region has 12 residues. Looked up from germline, CDR1 is SGHVS and CDR2 is FQNEAQ. The chain's CDR3 is CEARSSYNEQFF. Written as DNA, the CDR3 is TGTGAAGCGCGGAGCTCCTACAATGAGCAGTTCTTC.

The chain carries TRBV2 and TRBJ1-1, with 10 nucleotides matching TRBD1. The CDR3 extends over 14 amino acids. The germline V gene encodes CDR1 SNHLY and CDR2 FYNNEI. The CDR3 DNA reads TGTGCGACGTTCGGGACAGGGGCGCCCACTGAAGCTTTCTTT. Amino acids: CATFGTGAPTEAFF.

V usage is TRBV7-9 and J usage is TRBJ1-2, with 7 bases aligning to TRBD1. The ends lost 6 bases at V and 1 base at J; junction bases unmatched: 5. The CDR3 covers 14 residues. Germline V gene sequence: CDR1 SEHNR, CDR2 FQNEAQ (reference sequence). CDR3 region: CASRPGTVNYGYTF. The CDR3 region has the DNA TGTGCCAGCAGACCCGGGACAGTTAACTATGGCTACACCTTC.

The chain is built from TRBV2 and TRBJ1-6; no reliable D call. CDR1 is SNHLY and CDR2 is FYNNEI in the germline V gene. The length of the CDR3 is 17 residues. V dropped 3 bases and J dropped 9 bases, with 21 bases sitting between them. The DNA of the CDR3 is TGTGCCAGCAGTGAGGGAATCATCCTAACTCTTAGTTCACCCCTCCACTTT. Translating gives CASSEGIILTLSSPLHF.

This clonotype showed up many times. The chain couples TRBV4-1 to TRBJ2-1; TRBD2 agrees at 11 bases. The J segment lost 5 bases and the V segment lost 3 bases, leaving 12 bases of the junction unmatched. The germline CDR1 and CDR2 sequences are MGHRA and YSYEKL. The CDR3 has 18 residues. CDR3 sequence (DNA): TGCGCCAGCAGCCAGGATGGCTATGGGACTAGCGGTGACAATGAGCAGTTCTTC. Its translation is CASSQDGYGTSGDNEQFF.

The genes are TRBV4-1 and TRBJ1-1, with a weak D call TRBD1 (6 bases). The CDR3 is 15 amino acids. Germline assignment: CDR1 MGHRA and CDR2 YSYEKL. V gave up 4 bases and J gave up 4 bases, with 16 bases separating them. CDR3 sequence reads: CASSPWGTGLTEAFF. CDR3 sequence (DNA): TGCGCCAGCAGCCCTTGGGGTACAGGGCTCACTGAAGCTTTCTTT.

Comments on this clonotype: At one end the junction does not follow the germline gene, possibly because of a read error. V usage is TRBV4-1 and J usage is TRBJ1-2; no definite D call. The germline V gene has CDR1 MGHRA and CDR2 YSYEKL. The CDR3 runs to 14 residues. The CDR3 nucleotides are TGCGCCAGCAGCCAAGATTGGGTGGCGGAAAGCTACAACTTC. Translation: CASSQDWVAESYNF.

This clonotype was detected only once. The chain joins TRBV12-3 or TRBV12-4 to TRBJ2-3, with 10 nucleotides matching TRBD2. The CDR3 consists of 14 residues. The trim removed 6 bases at V and 7 bases at J, leaving 7 bases unmatched. The CDR3 DNA is TGTGCCAGCAGCGGGTCTAGCGGGGGACATACGCAGTATTTT. Protein: CASSGSSGGHTQYF.

There are a few counts of this clonotype. The genes are TRBV15 and TRBJ2-1; unclear D gene. V lost 1 base and J lost 0, with 7 bases in between. This CDR3 comprises 15 residues. Per the germline V gene, CDR1 is LNHNV and CDR2 is YYDKDF (reference sequence). CDR3 residues: CATSRVALSYNEQFF. The CDR3, as DNA: TGTGCCACCAGCAGAGTGGCCCTCTCCTACAATGAGCAGTTCTTC.

This clonotype was seen a few times. This chain joins TRBV5-1 and TRBJ2-3; 11 bases line up with TRBD2. CDR3 length equals 18 residues. Unmatched junction bases numbered 11, after V lost 3 bases and J lost 2 bases. Germline CDR1 SGHRS, CDR2 YFSETQ. DNA of the CDR3: TGCGCCAGCAGCTCTAGCGGGGGGTCCGGCCTCAACACAGATACGCAGTATTTT. It yields the protein CASSSSGGSGLNTDTQYF.

In its sample, this clonotype was seen a few times. The rearrangement links TRBV11-2 to TRBJ1-4; D is unresolved. The length of the CDR3 is 15 residues. Germline V CDR1 and CDR2: SGHAT, FQNNGV. Between the trimmed V and J ends, which lost 5 bases and 6 bases, there was a span of 16 bases. The CDR3 here is CASSSASTADEKLFF. The CDR3 DNA reads TGTGCCAGCAGCAGTGCCAGTACCGCGGATGAAAAACTGTTTTTT.

This clonotype was seen repeatedly, ten times or more. This rearrangement joins TRBV12-3 or TRBV12-4 to TRBJ1-4; 11 nucleotides line up with TRBD1. This CDR3 has 15 amino acids. The junction had 7 bases not matched to a gene; V was cut back by 5 bases and J by 8 bases. The CDR3 DNA reads TGTGCCAGCAGTGCCTCCGGGACAGGGGGAGAAAAACTGTTTTTT. This encodes CASSASGTGGEKLFF.